This TCR beta chain was retrieved from a study of metastatic and nonmetastatic thyroid tumors. Overall study context: Thyroid patients, malignant and benign, had repertoires compared across blood and tumor or nodule tissue. Overall study findings and caveats: The study reportedly found significantly higher TCR beta diversity in malignant thyroid tumors than benign nodules, in blood and tumor.

Prior to thyroid surgery, none of the patients had received any treatment. Worth noting for this clone: Antigen specificity is unknown.

Original analysis: The study's classifier, a distant-metastasis tool for papillary thyroid cancer, was built using CDR3 differences across clinicopathological groups. Using MiXCR, TCRdb re-called clones from the PCR reads. V and J calls and clone size were set by TCRdb, not the authors. The sample holds around 21,000 clones, under 25% seen once. The clonotype originates from a male donor with papillary thyroid cancer or a benign thyroid nodule (not recorded which). Some clones in this sample may be carry-over from other donors' samples. Source material: blood.

CDR3: CASNLGAGKGTEAFF. The CDR3 coding sequence is TGTGCCAGCAACCTAGGGGCTGGGAAGGGCACTGAAGCTTTCTTT. The rearrangement links TRBV7-9 to TRBJ1-1; possibly TRBD1 for D (5 bases). CDR3 length equals 15 residues. The germline gives CDR1 SEHNR, CDR2 FQNEAQ (reference sequence). V lost 7 bases and J lost 4, with 19 bases in between.